This T cell receptor (beta chain) was captured in a study of cytomegalovirus exposure and HLA in healthy donors. Study-wide points: In vitro checks showed that a few CMV-associated chains really do target CMV antigens. A later analysis appeared to link common viral pathogens to several of the most significant clusters.

Of note for this clone: The target antigen is unknown.

PCR was performed using 60 Vbeta and 13 Jbeta primers. Original data processing: In a later analysis, 75 million to 85 million unique TCR beta chains included roughly 11 million shared by two or more donors. Method: immunoSEQ multiplex PCR; TCRdb's copy keeps in-frame clones and lacks some. The DNA gave D and trimming, while V, J and clone size come from that table. Of about 150,000 clones listed, about 73% are singletons. Germline V gene lookup returns CDR1 SGDLS and CDR2 YYNGEE. The V and J ends lost 8 bases and 2 bases respectively, with 21 bases between them. The CDR3 has 16 amino acids. Sequencing used PBMCs. This TCR was recovered from a woman aged 40 to 50 in good health and CMV-seronegative. This sequence joins TRBV9 and TRBJ2-3; tentative D call: TRBD2 (5 bases). The CDR3 spells CASGETGQLPTDTQYF. The CDR3, as DNA: TGTGCCAGTGGGGAGACGGGCCAACTCCCCACAGATACGCAGTATTTT.